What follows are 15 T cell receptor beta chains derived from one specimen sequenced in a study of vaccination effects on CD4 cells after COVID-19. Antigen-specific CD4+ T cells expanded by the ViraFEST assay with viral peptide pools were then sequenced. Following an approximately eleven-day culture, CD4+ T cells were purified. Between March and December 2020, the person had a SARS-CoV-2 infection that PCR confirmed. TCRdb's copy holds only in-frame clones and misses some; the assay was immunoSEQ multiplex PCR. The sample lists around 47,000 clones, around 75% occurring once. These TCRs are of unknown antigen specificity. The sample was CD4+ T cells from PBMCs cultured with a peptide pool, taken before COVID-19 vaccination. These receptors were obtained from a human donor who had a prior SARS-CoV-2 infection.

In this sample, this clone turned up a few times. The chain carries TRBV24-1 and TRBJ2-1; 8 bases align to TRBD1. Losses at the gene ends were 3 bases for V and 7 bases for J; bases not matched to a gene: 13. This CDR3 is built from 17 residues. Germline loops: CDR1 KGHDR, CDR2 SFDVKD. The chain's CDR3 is CATSDGQGQSTANEQFF. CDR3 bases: TGTGCCACCAGTGATGGACAGGGTCAATCTACAGCGAATGAGCAGTTCTTC.

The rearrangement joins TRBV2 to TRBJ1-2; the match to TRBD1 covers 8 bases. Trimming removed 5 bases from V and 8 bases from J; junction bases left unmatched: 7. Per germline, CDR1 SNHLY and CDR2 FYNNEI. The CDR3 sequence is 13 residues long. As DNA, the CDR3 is TGTGCCAGCAGTTATACGACAGGGGAAGGCTACACCTTC. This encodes CASSYTTGEGYTF.

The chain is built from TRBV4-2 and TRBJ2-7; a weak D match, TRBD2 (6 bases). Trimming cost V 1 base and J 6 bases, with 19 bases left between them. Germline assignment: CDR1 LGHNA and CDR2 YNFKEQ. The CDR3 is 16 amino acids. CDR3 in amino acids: CASSQGGAGNSGEQYF. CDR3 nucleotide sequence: TGTGCCAGCAGCCAAGGCGGGGCAGGGAATTCTGGCGAGCAGTACTTC.

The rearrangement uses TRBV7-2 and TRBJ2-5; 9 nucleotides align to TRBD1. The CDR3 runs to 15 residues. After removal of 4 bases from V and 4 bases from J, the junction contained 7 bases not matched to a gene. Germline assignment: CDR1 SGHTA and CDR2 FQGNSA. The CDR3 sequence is CASSSQTGGGETQYF. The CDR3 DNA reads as TGTGCCAGCAGCTCCCAAACAGGGGGCGGAGAGACCCAGTACTTC.

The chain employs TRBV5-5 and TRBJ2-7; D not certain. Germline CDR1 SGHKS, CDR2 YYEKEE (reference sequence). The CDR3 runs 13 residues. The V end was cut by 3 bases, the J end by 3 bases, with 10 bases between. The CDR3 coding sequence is TGTGCCAGCAGCTCAGCACTCCTCTACGAGCAGTACTTC. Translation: CASSSALLYEQYF.

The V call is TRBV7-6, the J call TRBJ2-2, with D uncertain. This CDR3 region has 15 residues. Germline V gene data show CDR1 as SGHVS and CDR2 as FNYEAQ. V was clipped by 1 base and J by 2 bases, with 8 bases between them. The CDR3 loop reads CASSLGTFNTGELFF. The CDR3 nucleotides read TGTGCCAGCAGCTTAGGGACCTTCAACACCGGGGAGCTGTTTTTT.

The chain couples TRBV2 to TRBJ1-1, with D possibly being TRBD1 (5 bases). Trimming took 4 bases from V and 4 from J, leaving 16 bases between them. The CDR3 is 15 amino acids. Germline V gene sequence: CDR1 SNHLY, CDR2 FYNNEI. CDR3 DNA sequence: TGTGCCAGCAGTGTGAGGGGACGGACGAGCACTGAAGCTTTCTTT. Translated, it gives CASSVRGRTSTEAFF.

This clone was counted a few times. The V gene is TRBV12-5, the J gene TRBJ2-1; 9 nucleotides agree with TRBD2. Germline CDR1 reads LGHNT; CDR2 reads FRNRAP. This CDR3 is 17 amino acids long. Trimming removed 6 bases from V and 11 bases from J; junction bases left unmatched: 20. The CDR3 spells CASGAYLAGEVKFKQFF. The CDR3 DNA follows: TGTGCTAGTGGCGCCTACTTAGCGGGAGAGGTAAAGTTCAAGCAGTTCTTC.

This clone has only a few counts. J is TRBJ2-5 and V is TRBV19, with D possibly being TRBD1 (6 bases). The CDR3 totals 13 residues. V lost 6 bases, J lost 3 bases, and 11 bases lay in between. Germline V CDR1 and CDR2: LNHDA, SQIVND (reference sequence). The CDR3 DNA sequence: TGTGCCAGTAGACTACAGGGAGAAGAGACCCAGTACTTC. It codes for CASRLQGEETQYF.

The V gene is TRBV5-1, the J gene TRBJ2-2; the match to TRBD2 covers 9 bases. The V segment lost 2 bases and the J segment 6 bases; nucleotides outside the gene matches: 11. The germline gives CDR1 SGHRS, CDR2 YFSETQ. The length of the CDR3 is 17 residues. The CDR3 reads CASSFLRTSDIPGELFF. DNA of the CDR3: TGCGCCAGCAGCTTCCTCAGGACTAGCGATATCCCCGGGGAGCTGTTTTTT.

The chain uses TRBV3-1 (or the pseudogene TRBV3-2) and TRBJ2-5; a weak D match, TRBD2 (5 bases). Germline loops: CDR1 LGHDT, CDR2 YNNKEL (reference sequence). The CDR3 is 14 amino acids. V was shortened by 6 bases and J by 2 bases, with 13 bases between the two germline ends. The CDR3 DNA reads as TGTGCCAGCAGACGGTTCCAGCGGCAAGAGACCCAGTACTTC. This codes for CASRRFQRQETQYF.

The CDR3 spells CAMKLAGNYNEQFF. CDR3 bases: TGTGCCATGAAACTAGCGGGGAACTACAATGAGCAGTTCTTC. The V gene is TRBV2, the J gene TRBJ2-1; 10 bases are shared with TRBD2. Germline trimming cut 10 bases from V and 3 bases from J; bases unmatched to any gene: 6. Germline V gene lookup returns CDR1 SNHLY and CDR2 FYNNEI. This CDR3 has 14 residues.

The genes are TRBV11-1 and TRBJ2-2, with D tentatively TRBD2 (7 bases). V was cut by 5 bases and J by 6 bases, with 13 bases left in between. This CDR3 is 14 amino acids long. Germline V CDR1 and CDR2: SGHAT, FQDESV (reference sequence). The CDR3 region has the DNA TGTGCCAGCAGCCGGGGGGCGGACTCCGGGGAGCTGTTTTTT. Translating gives CASSRGADSGELFF.

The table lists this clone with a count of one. CDR3 residues: CASSLLGYGYTF. CDR3 bases: TGTGCCAGCAGCTTACTTGGGTATGGCTACACCTTC. This chain connects TRBV7-2 to TRBJ1-2; D unclear. V was cut by 2 bases and J by 5 bases, with 6 bases left in between. CDR3 length: 12 residues. Germline V CDR1 and CDR2: SGHTA, FQGNSA.

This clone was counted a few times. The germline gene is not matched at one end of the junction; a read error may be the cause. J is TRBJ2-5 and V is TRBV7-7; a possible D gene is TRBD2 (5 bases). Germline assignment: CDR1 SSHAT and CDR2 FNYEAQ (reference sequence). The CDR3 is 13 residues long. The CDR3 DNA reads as TGTGCTAGCAGCTCGCGGGTTGGAGAGACCCAGTACTTC. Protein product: CASSSRVGETQYF. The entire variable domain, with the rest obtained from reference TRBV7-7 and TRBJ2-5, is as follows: GAGVSQSPRYKVTKRGQDVTLRCDPISSHATLYWYQQALGQGPEFLTYFNYEAQPDKSGLPSDRFSAERPEGSISTLTIQRTEQRDSAMYRCASSSRVGETQYFGPGTRLLVL.